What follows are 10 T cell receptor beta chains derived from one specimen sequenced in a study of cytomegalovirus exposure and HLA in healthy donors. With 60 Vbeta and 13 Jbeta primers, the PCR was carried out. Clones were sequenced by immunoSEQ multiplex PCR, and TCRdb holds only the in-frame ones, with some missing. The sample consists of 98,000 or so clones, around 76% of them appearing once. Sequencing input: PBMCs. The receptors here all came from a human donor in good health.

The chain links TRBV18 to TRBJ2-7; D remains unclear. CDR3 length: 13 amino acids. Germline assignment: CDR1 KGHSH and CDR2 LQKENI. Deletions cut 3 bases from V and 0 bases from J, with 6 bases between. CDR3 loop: CASSPRSSYEQYF. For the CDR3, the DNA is TGTGCCAGCTCACCGAGGAGCTCCTACGAGCAGTACTTC.

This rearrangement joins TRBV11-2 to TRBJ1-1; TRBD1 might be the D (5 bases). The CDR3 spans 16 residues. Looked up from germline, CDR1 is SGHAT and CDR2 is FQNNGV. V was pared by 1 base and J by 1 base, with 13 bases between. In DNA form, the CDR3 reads TGTGCCAGCAGCTTAGGTGGGACGGGAGAGAACACTGAAGCTTTCTTT. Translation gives CASSLGGTGENTEAFF.

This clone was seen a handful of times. CDR3 amino acids: CASSSPLPGQETIYF. The CDR3 nucleotides read TGTGCCAGCAGCTCGCCTTTACCGGGACAGGAGACCATATATTTT. The chain employs TRBV5-6 and TRBJ1-3; TRBD1 matches 8 bases. CDR1 and CDR2 (germline): SGHDT, YYEEEE. The CDR3 totals 15 residues. J gave up 10 bases and V 3 bases, and 12 bases lay outside the gene matches.

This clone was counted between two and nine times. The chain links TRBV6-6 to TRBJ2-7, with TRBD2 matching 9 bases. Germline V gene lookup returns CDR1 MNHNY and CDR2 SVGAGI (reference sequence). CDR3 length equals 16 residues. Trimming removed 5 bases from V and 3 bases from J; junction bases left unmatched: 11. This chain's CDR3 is CASSKKGLAGDYEQYF. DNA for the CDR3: TGTGCCAGCAGTAAAAAAGGGTTAGCGGGGGACTACGAGCAGTACTTC.

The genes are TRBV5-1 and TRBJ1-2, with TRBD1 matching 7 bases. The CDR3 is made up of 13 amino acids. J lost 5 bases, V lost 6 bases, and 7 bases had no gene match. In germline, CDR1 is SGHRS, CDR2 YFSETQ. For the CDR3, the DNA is TGCGCCAGCAACCCTACAGGGGAGTATGGCTACACCTTC. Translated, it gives CASNPTGEYGYTF. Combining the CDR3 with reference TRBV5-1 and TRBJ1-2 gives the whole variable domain KAGVTQTPRYLIKTRGQQVTLSCSPISGHRSVSWYQQTPGQGLQFLFEYFSETQRNKGNFPGRFSGRQFSNSRSEMNVSTLELGDSALYLCASNPTGEYGYTFGSGTRLTVV.

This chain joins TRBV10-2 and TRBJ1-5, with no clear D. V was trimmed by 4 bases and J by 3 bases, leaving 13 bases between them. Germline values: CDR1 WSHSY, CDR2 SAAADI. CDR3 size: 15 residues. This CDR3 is CASSGREAINQPQHF. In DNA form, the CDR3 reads TGCGCCAGCAGTGGCCGGGAGGCGATCAATCAGCCCCAGCATTTT.

Here the CDR3 reads CASSIGGDNEAFF. CDR3 in DNA: TGTGCCAGTAGTATTGGGGGGGACAATGAAGCTTTCTTT. The J gene is TRBJ1-1, the V gene TRBV19; D might be TRBD1 (6 bases). V lost 3 bases and J 7 bases, leaving 12 bases between the germline ends. This CDR3 region has 13 residues. Germline V CDR1 and CDR2: LNHDA, SQIVND (reference sequence).

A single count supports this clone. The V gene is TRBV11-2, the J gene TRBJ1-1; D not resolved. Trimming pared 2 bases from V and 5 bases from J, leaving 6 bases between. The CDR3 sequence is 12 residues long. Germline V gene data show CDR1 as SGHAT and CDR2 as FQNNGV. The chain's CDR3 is CASSLFRTEAFF. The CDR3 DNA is TGTGCCAGCAGCTTATTCAGGACTGAAGCTTTCTTT.

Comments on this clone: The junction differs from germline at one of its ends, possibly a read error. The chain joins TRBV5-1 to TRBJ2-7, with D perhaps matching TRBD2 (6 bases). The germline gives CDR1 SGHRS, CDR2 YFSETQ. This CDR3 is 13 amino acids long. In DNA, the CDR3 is TGTGCCAGCAGCTTGGCCGGGACTTACGAGCAGTACTTC. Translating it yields CASSLAGTYEQYF.

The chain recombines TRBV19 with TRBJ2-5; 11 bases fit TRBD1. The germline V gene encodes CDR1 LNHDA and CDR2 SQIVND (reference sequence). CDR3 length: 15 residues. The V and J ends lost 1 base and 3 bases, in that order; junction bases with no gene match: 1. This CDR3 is CASSIGTGGEETQYF. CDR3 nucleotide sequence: TGTGCCAGTAGTATAGGGACAGGGGGCGAAGAGACCCAGTACTTC.